One and the same sample provided the 8 T cell receptor beta chains below, sequenced in a study of OX40 agonist ivuxolimab in advanced cancers. Clones were sequenced by immunoSEQ multiplex PCR, and TCRdb holds only the in-frame ones, with some missing. The sample lists 46,000 or so clones, roughly three quarters occurring once. The specimen comprised CD4+ or CD8+ T cells sorted from blood, sampled in a trial of the OX40 agonist ivuxolimab. The receptor set was obtained from an adult with an advanced solid tumor such as melanoma, head and neck, liver or kidney cancer.

The chain carries TRBV6-1 and TRBJ1-1, with TRBD1 as a possible D gene (6 bases). V lost 7 bases, J lost 4 bases, and 13 bases lay in between. Per germline, CDR1 MNHNS and CDR2 SASEGT. The CDR3 length is 13 residues. Written as DNA, the CDR3 is TGTGCCAGCACCTTATTACAGGGCACTGAAGCTTTCTTT. Translation: CASTLLQGTEAFF.

This clone came up a few times. V and J are TRBV4-1 and TRBJ2-1; D remains unclear. The V and J ends lost 3 bases and 0 bases respectively, with 12 bases between them. Germline V gives CDR1 MGHRA, CDR2 YSYEKL. CDR3 length: 16 amino acids. The CDR3 loop reads CASSQGSQSSYNEQFF. The CDR3 DNA is TGCGCCAGCAGCCAGGGTTCTCAAAGCTCCTACAATGAGCAGTTCTTC.

This clone occurred a few times. The V and J genes are TRBV4-1 and TRBJ1-2, with D unresolved. This CDR3 contains 16 residues. Trimming shortened V by 1 base and J by 4 bases, and 16 bases separated the two germline ends. The V gene's germline CDR1 is MGHRA and CDR2 YSYEKL. The CDR3 bases are TGCGCCAGCAGCCAAGGCCCGCTTCCCCAGGTCTATGGCTACACCTTC. It is translated as CASSQGPLPQVYGYTF.

The chain combines TRBV10-3 with TRBJ2-1, with 7 bases matching TRBD2. J was trimmed by 2 bases and V by 7 bases; bases with no gene match: 8. CDR3 length equals 15 residues. CDR1 is ENHRY, CDR2 SYGVKD, per germline. The CDR3 DNA follows: TGTGCCATCACCAGGGAGGGAGGGCCCTACAATGAGCAGTTCTTC. Protein: CAITREGGPYNEQFF.

This chain uses TRBV11-3 with TRBJ1-4; no definite D call. Trimming shortened V by 5 bases and J by 8 bases, and 12 bases separated the two germline ends. Germline assignment: CDR1 SGHNT and CDR2 YENEEA. The CDR3 totals 13 residues. The CDR3 coding sequence is TGTGCCAGCAGCGTCACGGGAAGAGAAAAACTGTTTTTT. Protein sequence: CASSVTGREKLFF.

This clone showed up just a few times. The gene calls are TRBV19 and TRBJ1-1; D is undetermined. CDR1 is LNHDA and CDR2 is SQIVND in the germline V gene (reference sequence). The CDR3 sequence is 16 residues long. The germline V and J ends were trimmed by 5 bases and 5 bases, with 21 bases remaining between them. As DNA, the CDR3 is TGTGCCAGTAGTCAAGGACGGGGAAAGGCGAGAACTGAAGCTTTCTTT. Encoded protein: CASSQGRGKARTEAFF.

With regard to this clone: The DNA is left out, because the CDR3 cannot be placed on it with certainty; the CDR3 is given as TCRdb lists it. The gene calls are TRBV28 and TRBJ2-3; the table's D call, TRBD1, has no DNA check behind it. Germline V gives CDR1 MDHEN, CDR2 SYDVKM. The CDR3 adds up to 16 amino acids, both ends counted. CDR3: CASSSSGQGNTDTQYF.

V usage is TRBV14 and J usage is TRBJ2-1, with 11 bases lining up with TRBD2. CDR3 length: 16 residues. Germline V gives CDR1 SGHDN, CDR2 FVKESK. With V trimmed by 4 bases and J by 7 bases, 9 bases remained unmatched. CDR3 protein: CASSPLLSGRANEQFF. In DNA form, the CDR3 reads TGTGCCAGCAGCCCCCTTCTTAGCGGGAGGGCAAATGAGCAGTTCTTC.